These 26 T cell receptor beta chains originate from one sample sequenced in a study of blood T cell repertoires in COVID-19. The table came from immunoSEQ multiplex PCR; TCRdb's copy has only in-frame clones and leaves some out. The sample lists approximately 260,000 clones, around 91% occurring once. Sequenced material: peripheral blood. These receptors were taken from a woman aged 55-70 years with COVID-19, enrolled during active disease.

The chain uses TRBV7-7 and TRBJ2-1; 9 bases map to TRBD1. J lost 1 base, V lost 5 bases, and 3 bases had no gene match. From germline, CDR1 is SSHAT and CDR2 FNYEAQ (reference sequence). The CDR3 spans 15 residues. CDR3 loop: CASSLGTGSYNEQFF. CDR3 DNA: TGTGCCAGCAGCCTGGGGACAGGGTCCTACAATGAGCAGTTCTTC.

This sequence joins TRBV6-5 and TRBJ1-1; 7 nucleotides align to TRBD1. Trimming cost V 6 bases and J 4 bases; bases outside gene matches: 11. The germline CDR1 and CDR2 sequences are MNHEY and SVGAGI. The CDR3 runs 15 residues. CDR3 nucleotides: TGTGCCAGCAGGCCCTCCAGACAGGGTGCCACTGAAGCTTTCTTT. This codes for CASRPSRQGATEAFF.

This chain links TRBV27 with TRBJ2-7, with 7 bases lining up with TRBD2. J gave up 11 bases and V 0 bases, and 7 bases lay outside the gene matches. CDR3 size: 13 residues. Germline assignment: CDR1 MNHEY and CDR2 SMNVEV (reference sequence). The CDR3: CASSLSLGLHEYF. CDR3 DNA sequence: TGTGCCAGCAGTTTATCGTTGGGACTACATGAGTACTTC.

J is TRBJ2-7 and V is TRBV6-6, with D perhaps matching TRBD1 (7 bases). Germline lookup yields CDR1 MNHNY and CDR2 SVGAGI (reference sequence). The CDR3 sequence is 13 residues long. V was cut by 5 bases and J by 7 bases, with 15 bases left in between. The CDR3 DNA reads as TGTGCCAGCAGTAAAGGGGGCGCGGGGGAGCAGTACTTC. Translated, it gives CASSKGGAGEQYF.

Only one count was recorded for this clone. The chain uses TRBV7-2 and TRBJ1-2; 9 nucleotides agree with TRBD1. CDR1 and CDR2 from the germline V gene are SGHTA and FQGNSA. The CDR3 has 14 residues. V was pared by 5 bases and J by 5 bases, with 6 bases of the junction left unmatched. The CDR3 nucleotides read TGTGCCAGCAGCGCCCTGGGGACAGGGTATGGCTACACCTTC. Translating gives CASSALGTGYGYTF.

The chain uses TRBV6-2 or TRBV6-3 and TRBJ1-5; D is ambiguous. The V gene's germline CDR1 is MNHEY and CDR2 SVGEGT. Between the trimmed V and J ends, which lost 1 base and 3 bases, there was a span of 7 bases. This CDR3 has 14 amino acids. The CDR3 DNA follows: TGTGCCAGCAGTTACTTACTTCACAATCAGCCCCAGCATTTT. Protein sequence: CASSYLLHNQPQHF.

The V call is TRBV5-1, the J call TRBJ2-1; 9 bases agree with TRBD2. The trim removed 0 bases at V and 7 bases at J, leaving 8 bases unmatched. Germline lookup yields CDR1 SGHRS and CDR2 YFSETQ. The CDR3 has 16 residues. CDR3 sequence: CASSLAPARGGNEQFF. The CDR3 coding sequence is TGCGCCAGCAGCTTGGCTCCGGCGCGGGGGGGGAATGAGCAGTTCTTC.

This chain connects TRBV6-6 to TRBJ1-5; D perhaps matches TRBD1 (6 bases). Germline CDR1 reads MNHNY; CDR2 reads SVGAGI (reference sequence). Trimming shortened V by 7 bases and J by 1 base, and 14 bases separated the two germline ends. The CDR3 has 15 residues. The DNA of the CDR3 is TGTGCCAGCACCGCTGGACAGATGAGCAATCAGCCCCAGCATTTT. Translated, it gives CASTAGQMSNQPQHF.

The rearrangement links TRBV6-5 to TRBJ2-6; tentatively, D is TRBD1 (5 bases). V lost 6 bases to trimming and J lost 2 bases, with 8 bases between them. CDR3 length: 14 residues. Germline V gives CDR1 MNHEY, CDR2 SVGAGI. CDR3 sequence: CASSQGPGANVLTF. In nucleotides, the CDR3 is TGTGCCAGCAGCCAGGGTCCTGGGGCCAACGTCCTGACTTTC.

This clone has more than one count but fewer than ten. CDR3 in DNA: TGTGCCAGTAGCCGGACAGGGGGATTCCAGCCCCAGCATTTT. Its protein product is CASSRTGGFQPQHF. V is TRBV19 and J is TRBJ1-5; TRBD1 matches at 10 bases. Germline CDR1 and CDR2: LNHDA and SQIVND (reference sequence). This CDR3 region has 14 residues. Losses at the gene ends were 6 bases for V and 7 bases for J; bases not matched to a gene: 6.

V usage is TRBV18 and J usage is TRBJ1-3, with 8 bases lining up with TRBD1. CDR1 is KGHSH, CDR2 LQKENI, per germline. This CDR3 is built from 15 residues. J gave up 2 bases and V 6 bases, and 6 bases lay outside the gene matches. The CDR3 DNA reads TGTGCCAGCTCGCGTGGACAGGGAGCTGGAAACACCATATATTTT. It yields the protein CASSRGQGAGNTIYF. The full variable domain, rest sourced from reference TRBV18 and TRBJ1-3, is NAGVMQNPRHLVRRRGQEARLRCSPMKGHSHVYWYRQLPEEGLKFMVYLQKENIIDESGMPKERFSAEFPKEGPSILRIQQVVRGDSAAYFCASSRGQGAGNTIYFGEGSWLTVV.

J is TRBJ1-1 and V is TRBV4-2; TRBD1 is a possible D gene (6 bases). Trimming pared 0 bases from V and 7 bases from J, leaving 24 bases between. This CDR3 spans 18 amino acids. CDR1 and CDR2 from the germline V gene are LGHNA and YNFKEQ. The CDR3 is CASSQDSRMNSGVGEAFF. The CDR3 coding sequence is TGTGCCAGCAGCCAAGATTCACGCATGAATTCAGGGGTGGGTGAAGCTTTCTTT.

The chain couples TRBV9 to TRBJ1-2; 8 nucleotides agree with TRBD1. V lost 3 bases, J lost 2 bases, and 3 bases stayed unmatched. The CDR3 has 14 amino acids. Per germline, CDR1 SGDLS and CDR2 YYNGEE. CDR3 coding DNA: TGTGCCAGCAGCGCGGGACAGGTAAACTATGGCTACACCTTC. Its translation is CASSAGQVNYGYTF.

The V gene is TRBV9, the J gene TRBJ1-6; D is possibly TRBD1 (6 bases). V lost 3 bases, J lost 8 bases, and 15 bases lay in between. Germline V gene data show CDR1 as SGDLS and CDR2 as YYNGEE. There are 15 residues in the CDR3. CDR3 DNA sequence: TGTGCCAGCAGCGGAAACAGGGATAGTCATTCACCCCTCCACTTT. Its protein is CASSGNRDSHSPLHF.

The chain joins TRBV7-8 to TRBJ1-5; D gene unclear. Per germline, CDR1 SGHVS and CDR2 FQNEAQ. Between the trimmed V and J ends, which lost 5 bases and 7 bases, there was a span of 18 bases. CDR3 length equals 15 residues. CDR3 DNA: TGTGCCAGCAGCCCGAGGTTCCGGGATGGGCAGCCCCAGCATTTT. Protein product: CASSPRFRDGQPQHF.

This chain connects TRBV18 to TRBJ2-7; 8 bases fit TRBD1. CDR1 and CDR2 (germline): KGHSH, LQKENI. V lost 3 bases to trimming and J lost 6 bases; unmatched junction nucleotides: 4. The CDR3 extends over 13 amino acids. The CDR3 DNA is TGTGCCAGCTCACCGATAGACAGGGGCGAGCAGTACTTC. Amino acids: CASSPIDRGEQYF.

V usage is TRBV30 and J usage is TRBJ1-5; 8 nucleotides agree with TRBD1. Looked up from germline, CDR1 is GTSNPN and CDR2 is SVGIG (reference sequence). The CDR3 loop spans 14 amino acids. V trimming: 2 bases; J trimming: 2 bases; junction bases outside the gene matches: 2. The CDR3, as DNA: TGTGCCTGGAGTTTACAGGGGGGCAATCAGCCCCAGCATTTT. Protein product: CAWSLQGGNQPQHF.

The chain uses TRBV14 and TRBJ2-7; D uncertain. Trimming removed 3 bases at V and 4 bases at J, with 16 bases between. The CDR3 is 15 residues long. Germline lookup yields CDR1 SGHDN and CDR2 FVKESK. The DNA of the CDR3 is TGTGCCAGCAGCCAGAGCCTCGCAGGTGGTTACGAGCAGTACTTC. Translation: CASSQSLAGGYEQYF.

This clone was counted between two and nine times. The V and J genes are TRBV13 and TRBJ1-1; possibly TRBD1 for D (5 bases). Trimming left V 6 bases short and J 5 bases short, with 19 bases between. Per the germline V gene, CDR1 is PRHDT and CDR2 is FYEKMQ (reference sequence). The CDR3 has 15 amino acids. This chain's CDR3 is CASRWGGTMGTEAFF. Here the CDR3 DNA reads TGTGCCAGCAGGTGGGGGGGGACCATGGGTACTGAAGCTTTCTTT.

The chain recombines TRBV18 with TRBJ2-1; perhaps TRBD2 as D (6 bases). Germline assignment: CDR1 KGHSH and CDR2 LQKENI. The CDR3 runs to 17 residues. Trimming stripped 0 bases from V and 3 bases from J, with 15 bases between. CDR3 protein: CASSPPGRFGYYNEQFF. The DNA of the CDR3 is TGTGCCAGCTCACCACCAGGGAGGTTTGGTTACTACAATGAGCAGTTCTTC. Filled out from reference TRBV18 and TRBJ2-1, the complete variable domain reads NAGVMQNPRHLVRRRGQEARLRCSPMKGHSHVYWYRQLPEEGLKFMVYLQKENIIDESGMPKERFSAEFPKEGPSILRIQQVVRGDSAAYFCASSPPGRFGYYNEQFFGPGTRLTVL.

The chain joins TRBV5-4 to TRBJ1-4; a possible D gene is TRBD1 (6 bases). The CDR3 covers 15 residues. Germline values: CDR1 SGHNT, CDR2 YYREEE (reference sequence). V gave up 2 bases and J gave up 5 bases, with 13 bases separating them. This chain's CDR3 is CASSFRGARNEKLFF. The CDR3 DNA reads TGTGCCAGCAGCTTTCGGGGGGCGAGAAATGAAAAACTGTTTTTT.

J is TRBJ2-7 and V is TRBV19; possibly TRBD1 for D (5 bases). V gave up 6 bases and J gave up 8 bases, with 17 bases separating them. Germline CDR1 LNHDA, CDR2 SQIVND (reference sequence). The CDR3 runs 13 residues. The CDR3 reads CASSLGQGAQQYF. CDR3 sequence (DNA): TGTGCCAGTAGCTTAGGACAAGGTGCCCAGCAGTACTTC.

The chain is built from TRBV7-6 and TRBJ2-4; D gene ambiguous. CDR3 length: 18 amino acids. The germline CDR1 and CDR2 sequences are SGHVS and FNYEAQ. The V end was cut by 5 bases, the J end by 0 bases, with 20 bases between. The CDR3 coding sequence is TGTGCCAGCAGCGCAACACAGTCCCCCTCCTTAGCCAAAAACATTCAGTACTTC. It yields the protein CASSATQSPSLAKNIQYF.

The rearrangement joins TRBV12-5 to TRBJ1-1; 7 positions agree with TRBD1. V was clipped by 6 bases and J by 3 bases; unmatched bases: 13. The V gene's germline CDR1 is LGHNT and CDR2 FRNRAP. CDR3 size: 16 residues. The chain's CDR3 is CASGWRGGGSHTEAFF. DNA of the CDR3: TGTGCTAGTGGGTGGAGAGGGGGCGGTTCGCACACTGAAGCTTTCTTT.

The rearrangement joins TRBV5-1 to TRBJ1-6; D perhaps matches TRBD1 (6 bases). The CDR3 covers 15 residues. Trimming took off 0 bases at V and 9 bases at J, with 13 bases between the two ends. Per the germline V gene, CDR1 is SGHRS and CDR2 is YFSETQ. The CDR3 protein is CASSLAGAGFSPLHF. The CDR3 DNA reads TGCGCCAGCAGCTTGGCAGGGGCGGGTTTTTCACCCCTCCACTTT. The full variable domain, with the rest looked up from reference TRBV5-1 and TRBJ1-6, is KAGVTQTPRYLIKTRGQQVTLSCSPISGHRSVSWYQQTPGQGLQFLFEYFSETQRNKGNFPGRFSGRQFSNSRSEMNVSTLELGDSALYLCASSLAGAGFSPLHFGNGTRLTVT.

The chain has TRBV10-1 and TRBJ1-1; 9 bases are a match to TRBD1. There are 16 residues in the CDR3. CDR1 and CDR2 (germline): WNHNN, SYGVQD (reference sequence). V lost 6 bases and J lost 6; bases outside the gene matches: 14. The CDR3 region has the DNA TGCGCCAGCAGGATAAAATACAGGGGGCGTAGGGCTGAAGCTTTCTTT. Encoded protein: CASRIKYRGRRAEAFF.